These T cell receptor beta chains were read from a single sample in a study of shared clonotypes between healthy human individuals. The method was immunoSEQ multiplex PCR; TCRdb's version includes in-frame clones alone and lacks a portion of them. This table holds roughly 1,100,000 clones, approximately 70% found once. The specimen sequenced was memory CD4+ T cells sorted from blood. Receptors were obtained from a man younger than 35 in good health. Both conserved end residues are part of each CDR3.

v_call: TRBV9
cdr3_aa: CASSVGTPGTGAQYF

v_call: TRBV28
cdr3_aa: CASSLTGAGTDTQYF

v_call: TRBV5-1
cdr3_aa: CASSLESESSYEQYF

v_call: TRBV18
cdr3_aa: CASSPTAGTEAFF

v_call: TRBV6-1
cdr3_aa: CASSTQGTGAVEQYF

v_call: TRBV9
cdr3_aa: CASSVSPPPNTQYF

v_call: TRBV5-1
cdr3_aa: CASSLTAGTYNEQFF

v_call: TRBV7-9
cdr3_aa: CASSQGSYEQYF

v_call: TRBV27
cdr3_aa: CASSFRRESNQPQHF

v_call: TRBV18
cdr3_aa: CASSPPGGYYGYTF

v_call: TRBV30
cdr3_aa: CAWTRNNNYGYTF

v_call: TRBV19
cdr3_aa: CASRSTGGASVDTQYF

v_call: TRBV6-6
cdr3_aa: CASSLAGGNYEQYF

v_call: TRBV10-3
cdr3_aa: CAITKREGPDTQYF

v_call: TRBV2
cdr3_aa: CASSPTLLRSYEQYF

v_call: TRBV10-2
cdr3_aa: CASSRTGASTEAFF

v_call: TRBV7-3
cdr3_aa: CASSLTAGVGSGYTF

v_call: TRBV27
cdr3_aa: CASSFLSPYEQYF

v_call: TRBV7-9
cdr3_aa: CASSLQGDASEQYF

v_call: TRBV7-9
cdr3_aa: CASSLGTNYGANVLTF

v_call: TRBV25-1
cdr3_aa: CASKGSGRGRDEQFF

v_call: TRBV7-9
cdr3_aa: CASTRAYRDSYEQYF

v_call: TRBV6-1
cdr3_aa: CASSEAMTVNTEAFF

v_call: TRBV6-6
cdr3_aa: CASSYSTGAGGELFF

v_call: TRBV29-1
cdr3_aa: CSVSTGRALVAQYF

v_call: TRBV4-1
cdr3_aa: CASSQVAGVTDTQYF

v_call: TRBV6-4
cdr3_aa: CASSEGTSTDTQYF

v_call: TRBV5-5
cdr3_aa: CASSLVNSNQPQHF

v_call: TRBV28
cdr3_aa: CASSLAGGSYGYTF